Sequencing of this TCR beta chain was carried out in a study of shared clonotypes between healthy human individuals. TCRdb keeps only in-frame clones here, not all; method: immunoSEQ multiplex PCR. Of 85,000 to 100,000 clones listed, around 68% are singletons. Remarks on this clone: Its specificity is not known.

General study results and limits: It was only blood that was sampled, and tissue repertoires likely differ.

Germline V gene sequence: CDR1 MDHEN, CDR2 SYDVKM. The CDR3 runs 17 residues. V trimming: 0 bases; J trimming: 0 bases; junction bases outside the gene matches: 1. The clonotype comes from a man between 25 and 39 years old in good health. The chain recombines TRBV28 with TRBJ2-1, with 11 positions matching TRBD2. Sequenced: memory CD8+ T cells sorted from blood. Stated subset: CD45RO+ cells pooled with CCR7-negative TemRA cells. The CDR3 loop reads CASSLWTSGTSYNEQFF. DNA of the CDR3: TGTGCCAGCAGTTTATGGACTAGCGGGACCTCCTACAATGAGCAGTTCTTC.